The 22 T cell receptor beta chains below were found in one sample sequenced in a study of early T cells in non-severe SARS-CoV-2 infection. TCRdb ran MiXCR on the 5' RACE reads and lists one entry per CDR3 protein. Of roughly 100,000 distinct CDR3 sequences in the sample, less than 15% were seen once. Sequencing was done on a sample of whole blood. The receptor set was obtained from an adult who was a healthcare worker with PCR-confirmed SARS-CoV-2 infection or an uninfected control (not recorded which).

This clonotype was recorded a few times. The chain couples TRBV28 to TRBJ1-5, with D perhaps matching TRBD1 (6 bases). CDR1 is MDHEN and CDR2 is SYDVKM in the germline V gene. The V end was cut by 5 bases, the J end by 2 bases, with 22 bases between. The CDR3 is 18 residues long. The CDR3 sequence: CASSPLARGELRNQPQHF. The CDR3 DNA reads as TGTGCCAGCAGTCCCCTAGCCAGGGGTGAATTACGCAATCAGCCCCAGCATTTT.

This chain links TRBV3-1 with TRBJ2-1, with 7 bases identical to TRBD2. J was trimmed by 5 bases and V by 8 bases; bases with no gene match: 12. Germline V gene sequence: CDR1 LGHDT, CDR2 YNNKEL (reference sequence). The CDR3 has 15 residues. The CDR3 protein is CASGARKGGDNEQFF. The DNA for the CDR3 is TGTGCCAGCGGGGCTAGGAAGGGAGGGGACAATGAGCAGTTCTTC.

The gene calls are TRBV5-6 and TRBJ1-6; tentative D call: TRBD1 (5 bases). V was cut by 2 bases and J by 9 bases, with 12 bases left in between. Germline V gene data show CDR1 as SGHDT and CDR2 as YYEEEE. The CDR3 is 14 amino acids. CDR3: CASSLLSGVSPLHF. In DNA form, the CDR3 reads TGTGCCAGCAGCTTACTCTCGGGGGTTTCACCCCTCCACTTT.

This clonotype appeared many times. CDR3 sequence reads: CASSLAGNQPQHF. The CDR3 region has the DNA TGTGCCAGCAGCTTGGCGGGAAATCAGCCCCAGCATTTT. This chain uses TRBV5-6 with TRBJ1-5; D unresolved. This CDR3 region has 13 residues. In germline, CDR1 is SGHDT, CDR2 YYEEEE. Trimming pared 0 bases from V and 4 bases from J, leaving 5 bases between.

This clonotype was recorded many times. The rearrangement links TRBV3-1 to TRBJ2-7; D gene unclear. CDR1 is LGHDT, CDR2 YNNKEL, per germline (reference sequence). V lost 4 bases and J lost 5, with 15 bases in between. This CDR3 has 14 residues. CDR3: CASSPDARMHEQYF. The CDR3 coding sequence is TGTGCCAGCAGCCCCGATGCCCGGATGCACGAGCAGTACTTC.

This clonotype was seen only a few times. The chain joins TRBV7-2 to TRBJ2-1; 7 positions match TRBD2. Germline trimming cut 2 bases from V and 6 bases from J; bases unmatched to any gene: 19. The CDR3 covers 19 residues. Germline CDR1 is SGHTA and CDR2 is FQGNSA. The CDR3 sequence is CASSLRSALAERRVNEQFF. The CDR3 coding sequence is TGTGCCAGCAGCTTACGATCCGCTCTAGCGGAAAGAAGGGTCAATGAGCAGTTCTTC.

The chain employs TRBV5-1 and TRBJ2-3, with unresolved D. The length of the CDR3 is 13 residues. The germline V gene encodes CDR1 SGHRS and CDR2 YFSETQ. V dropped 2 bases and J dropped 2 bases, with 6 bases sitting between them. The CDR3 coding sequence is TGCGCCAGCAGCTTTACTGTCACAGATACGCAGTATTTT. Its protein is CASSFTVTDTQYF.

This clonotype was seen ten or more times. The chain couples TRBV9 to TRBJ1-1; D not certain. The CDR3 runs to 16 residues. In germline, CDR1 is SGDLS, CDR2 YYNGEE. Between the trimmed V and J ends, which lost 3 bases and 5 bases, there was a span of 20 bases. In DNA, the CDR3 is TGTGCCAGCAGCGCGAAGGGAGCCCCGACGGGGACTGAAGCTTTCTTT. Its protein product is CASSAKGAPTGTEAFF.

The rearrangement links TRBV2 to TRBJ2-5, with a tentative D call TRBD2 (7 bases). The germline CDR1 and CDR2 sequences are SNHLY and FYNNEI. The CDR3 has 15 amino acids. V lost 4 bases, J lost 3 bases, and 15 bases lay in between. The DNA of the CDR3 is TGTGCCAGCAGTGTCAACAGGGAGGGCGAAGAGACCCAGTACTTC. It specifies CASSVNREGEETQYF.

The CDR3 region is CASSVDRNPGELFF. DNA of the CDR3: TGTGCCAGCAGTGTCGACCGTAACCCCGGGGAGCTGTTTTTT. The chain is built from TRBV6-1 and TRBJ2-2, with no clear D. Trimming left V 4 bases short and J 6 bases short, with 12 bases between. CDR1 is MNHNS and CDR2 is SASEGT in the germline V gene. The CDR3 covers 14 residues.

There are many counts of this clonotype. This chain links TRBV29-1 with TRBJ1-1; D is undetermined. Trimming pared 3 bases from V and 1 base from J, leaving 9 bases between. CDR1 SQVTM and CDR2 ANQGSEA come from the germline V gene. The CDR3 has 13 amino acids. In nucleotides, the CDR3 is TGCAGCGTTGACCCCTTTGGGAACACTGAAGCTTTCTTT. Amino acid sequence: CSVDPFGNTEAFF. Supplemented by reference TRBV29-1 and TRBJ1-1, the full variable domain reads SAVISQKPSRDICQRGTSLTIQCQVDSQVTMMFWYRQQPGQSLTLIATANQGSEATYESGFVIDKFPISRPNLTFSTLTVSNMSPEDSSIYLCSVDPFGNTEAFFGQGTRLTVV.

This clonotype has at least ten counts. V gene TRBV19 combines with J gene TRBJ1-2, with 8 bases that match TRBD1. Trimming at V came to 4 bases and at J to 7 bases, leaving 11 bases not matched to a gene. This CDR3 is built from 15 residues. Germline-derived CDR1 and CDR2 are LNHDA and SQIVND (reference sequence). The CDR3, as DNA: TGTGCCAGTAGTACCTCCCGGGACAGGTGGACTGGCTACACCTTC. This encodes CASSTSRDRWTGYTF.

This clonotype was seen ten or more times. This chain links TRBV29-1 with TRBJ2-7, with D uncertain. The V gene lost 6 bases and the J gene lost 4 bases, with 16 bases spanning the gap. Germline CDR1 SQVTM, CDR2 ANQGSEA. The CDR3 extends over 13 amino acids. The CDR3 sequence: CSVAGQYSYEQYF. CDR3 sequence (DNA): TGCAGCGTAGCCGGTCAGTATTCTTACGAGCAGTACTTC.

This clonotype has ten or more counts. V and J are TRBV28 and TRBJ2-3, with TRBD1 as a possible D gene (5 bases). Germline V gives CDR1 MDHEN, CDR2 SYDVKM. Deletions cut 5 bases from V and 4 bases from J, with 16 bases between. CDR3 size: 15 residues. CDR3 sequence (DNA): TGTGCCAGCAGTCCCAGGGTAAAAGGGTCAGATACGCAGTATTTT. Its translation is CASSPRVKGSDTQYF.

There are a few counts of this clonotype. CDR3 DNA sequence: TGTGCCAGCAGTTTAGGGACAGGGGGGAACGAGCAGTACTTC. It specifies CASSLGTGGNEQYF. The V call is TRBV27, the J call TRBJ2-7, with 11 bases matching TRBD1. Germline trimming cut 2 bases from V and 5 bases from J; bases unmatched to any gene: 2. Germline V gene lookup returns CDR1 MNHEY and CDR2 SMNVEV (reference sequence). This CDR3 is 14 amino acids long.

This clonotype was observed a handful of times. CDR3 nucleotides: TGCAGTGCCCGGACTAGCGGGGGGACCGGGGAGCTGTTTTTT. Amino acid sequence: CSARTSGGTGELFF. The chain has TRBV20-1 and TRBJ2-2, with TRBD2 matching 14 bases. This CDR3 spans 14 amino acids. Germline V gene lookup returns CDR1 DFQATT and CDR2 SNEGSKA (reference sequence). The V gene end was trimmed by 6 bases and the J gene end by 5 bases; junction bases not matched to a gene: 2.

V gene TRBV7-2 combines with J gene TRBJ2-7, with D uncertain. This CDR3 has 14 amino acids. V lost 1 base and J 2 bases, leaving 9 bases between the germline ends. Germline V lookup: CDR1 SGHTA, CDR2 FQGNSA. The CDR3, as DNA: TGTGCCAGCAGCTTAGATGTGGGGACCTACGAGCAGTACTTC. Its translation: CASSLDVGTYEQYF. The variable domain in full, completed from reference TRBV7-2 and TRBJ2-7, reads GAGVSQSPSNKVTEKGKDVELRCDPISGHTALYWYRQSLGQGLEFLIYFQGNSAPDKSGLPSDRFSAERTGGSVSTLTIQRTQQEDSAVYLCASSLDVGTYEQYFGPGTRLTVT.

This clonotype occurred many times. This chain joins TRBV28 and TRBJ2-5, with D unclear. The V and J ends lost 8 bases and 5 bases respectively, with 6 bases between them. Looked up from germline, CDR1 is MDHEN and CDR2 is SYDVKM. This CDR3 has 10 residues. For the CDR3, the DNA is TGTGCCAGCGCGATGGAGACCCAGTACTTC. Amino acid sequence: CASAMETQYF.

This clonotype was counted many times. This chain joins TRBV2 and TRBJ2-1; D could derive from TRBD1 or TRBD2 (5 bases each). The CDR3 has 14 residues. Looked up from germline, CDR1 is SNHLY and CDR2 is FYNNEI. Trimming removed 2 bases at V and 9 bases at J, with 14 bases between. The CDR3 here is CASSESGPRVEQFF. The CDR3 DNA reads TGTGCCAGCAGTGAATCGGGGCCACGGGTTGAGCAGTTCTTC.

In its sample, this clonotype was seen many times. This chain connects TRBV24-1 to TRBJ1-5; 7 nucleotides agree with TRBD1. The trim removed 12 bases at V and 2 bases at J, leaving 9 bases unmatched. Germline CDR1 is KGHDR and CDR2 is SFDVKD. The CDR3 contains 14 residues. CDR3 sequence (DNA): TGTGCCGTCGGGGACAGAGAGGGCAATCAGCCCCAGCATTTT. It is translated as CAVGDREGNQPQHF.

The chain recombines TRBV5-1 with TRBJ2-1; 8 bases align to TRBD1. This CDR3 has 18 amino acids. Trimming removed 4 bases from V and 0 bases from J; junction bases left unmatched: 12. Per the germline V gene, CDR1 is SGHRS and CDR2 is YFSETQ. The DNA of the CDR3 is TGCGCCAGCAGCATCCCGGGACAGGTCGGGCGCTCCTACAATGAGCAGTTCTTC. Its translation: CASSIPGQVGRSYNEQFF.

This clonotype was counted only a few times. The CDR3 region is CASTIGSSPLHF. The CDR3 nucleotides read TGTGCCAGCACCATAGGGAGTTCACCCCTCCACTTT. This chain uses TRBV6-5 with TRBJ1-6; D gene uncertain. Per the germline V gene, CDR1 is MNHEY and CDR2 is SVGAGI. Trimming pared 7 bases from V and 9 bases from J, leaving 10 bases between. The CDR3 loop spans 12 amino acids.